Reported below is one TCR beta chain. CDR1 and CDR2 (germline): LNHDA, SQIVND (reference sequence). The CDR3 contains 14 residues. V was pared by 4 bases and J by 5 bases, with 3 bases of the junction left unmatched. This entry comes from a study of PD-L1 blockade in urothelial cancer. Overall study: When patients started atezolizumab around 2014, it was given at 1,200 mg intravenously every 3 weeks. The number of prior chemotherapy regimens per patient was 0 to 3.

PCRs were each spiked with synthetic TCR analog templates. Repertoires were generated with immunoSEQ multiplex PCR, while TCRdb's copy carries only in-frame clones and drops some. Among 50,000 to 55,000 clones, about four fifths were seen once, and the ten largest hold 1% to 1.5%. Specified time point: pretreatment peripheral blood. The receptor comes from a man in his forties or fifties with urothelial cancer. The chain joins TRBV19 to TRBJ1-5; TRBD1 matches 9 bases. The sample consisted of PBMCs, taken around atezolizumab (anti-PD-L1) treatment. The CDR3 DNA reads as TGTGCCAGTAGTAAGGGACAGGGAGATCAGCCCCAGCATTTT. It codes for CASSKGQGDQPQHF.